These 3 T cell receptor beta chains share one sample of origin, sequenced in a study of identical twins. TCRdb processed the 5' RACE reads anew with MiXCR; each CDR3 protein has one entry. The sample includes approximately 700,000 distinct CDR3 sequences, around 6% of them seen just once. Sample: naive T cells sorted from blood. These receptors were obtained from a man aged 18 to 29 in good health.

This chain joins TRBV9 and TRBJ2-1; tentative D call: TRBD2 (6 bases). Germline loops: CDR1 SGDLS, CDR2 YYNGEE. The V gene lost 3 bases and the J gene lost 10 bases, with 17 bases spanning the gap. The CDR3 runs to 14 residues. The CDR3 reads CASSGSGLEKEQFF. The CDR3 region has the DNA TGTGCCAGCAGCGGTAGCGGACTGGAAAAGGAGCAGTTCTTC.

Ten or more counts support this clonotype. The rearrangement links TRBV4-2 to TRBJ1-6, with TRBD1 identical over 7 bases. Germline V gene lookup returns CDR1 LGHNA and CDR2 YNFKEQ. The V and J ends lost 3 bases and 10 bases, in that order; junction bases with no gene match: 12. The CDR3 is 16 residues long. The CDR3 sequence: CASSHSRDSSRSPLHF. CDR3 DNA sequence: TGTGCCAGCAGCCATTCCCGGGACAGCTCTCGGTCACCCCTCCACTTT.

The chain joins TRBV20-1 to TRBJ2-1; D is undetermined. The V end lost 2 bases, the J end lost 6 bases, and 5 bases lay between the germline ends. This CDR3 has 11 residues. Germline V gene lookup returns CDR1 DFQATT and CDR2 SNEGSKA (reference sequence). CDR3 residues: CSARIVNEQFF. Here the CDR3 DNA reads TGCAGTGCTAGAATCGTCAATGAGCAGTTCTTC.